These T cell receptor beta chains were read from a single sample in a study of blood T cell repertoires in COVID-19. The assay was immunoSEQ multiplex PCR, and TCRdb's table has in-frame clones only and misses some. The sample contains 110,000 to 150,000 clones, just under 90% of which appear only once. Input material: peripheral blood. These receptor sequences come from a woman aged 40 to 50 with acute or convalescent COVID-19. CDR3s include the opening cysteine and the closing phenylalanine or tryptophan. Fields, in order: D gene, V gene, clone size, J gene, CDR3 length, CDR3 DNA, CDR3 protein. The D gene is left open where the match is weak. Clone sizes are given selectively: once, few, many, or a class where the clone is expanded.

TRBD1,TRBV7-9,once,TRBJ1-1,19,TGTGCCAGCAGCTTCCCAGGGGGTTTCCCGGGACAGAAGAACACTGAAGCTTTCTTT,CASSFPGGFPGQKNTEAFF
-,TRBV7-9,-,TRBJ1-6,15,TGTGCCAGCAGCTCCAGGGATCCACAAAATTCACCCCTCCACTTT,CASSSRDPQNSPLHF
-,TRBV5-4,-,TRBJ2-7,15,TGTGCCAGCAGCTTGACCGGGGAACCCTCCTACGAGCAGTACTTC,CASSLTGEPSYEQYF
-,TRBV21-1,-,TRBJ2-4,17,TGTGCCAGCAGCCCCCAGGCAGGGGCCCTAGCCAAAAACATTCAGTACTTC,CASSPQAGALAKNIQYF
-,TRBV12-5,-,TRBJ2-1,10,TGTGCTAGTGGTTTTGAGGAGCAGTTCTTC,CASGFEEQFF
-,TRBV2,few,TRBJ2-2,15,TGTGCCAGCAGTTTACAGGGTTTGGTGGCCGGGGAGCTGTTTTTT,CASSLQGLVAGELFF
-,TRBV3-1/TRBV3-2,-,TRBJ2-5,14,TGTGCCAGCAGCCAAACAGGGACTAAAAAGACCCAGTACTTC,CASSQTGTKKTQYF
TRBD2,TRBV4-1,-,TRBJ2-7,16,TGCGCCAGCAGCCGAATTGGAGGCGGGAGCTCCTACGAGCAGTACTTC,CASSRIGGGSSYEQYF
TRBD2,TRBV7-3,few,TRBJ2-7,14,TGTGCCAGCAGCCCAACGGGAGGGAGGGGCGAGCAGTACTTC,CASSPTGGRGEQYF
-,TRBV9,-,TRBJ1-2,14,TGTGCCAGCAGCGTGAACGACAAGAACTATGGCTACACCTTC,CASSVNDKNYGYTF
-,TRBV7-2,-,TRBJ1-5,13,TGTGCCAGCAGCTTACAGGGTGATCAGCCCCAGCATTTT,CASSLQGDQPQHF
TRBD2,TRBV7-2,-,TRBJ2-5,15,TGTGCCAGCAGCTTATATAGGACTAGCGTTGAGACCCAGTACTTC,CASSLYRTSVETQYF
-,TRBV28,-,TRBJ2-3,14,TGTGCCAGCAGTGACCAGGGGTTCACAGATACGCAGTATTTT,CASSDQGFTDTQYF
-,TRBV3-1/TRBV3-2,-,TRBJ1-3,16,TGTGCCAGCAGCCAATCCGGGACTCAGTCTGGAAACACCATATATTTT,CASSQSGTQSGNTIYF
-,TRBV19,once,TRBJ1-5,13,TGTGCCAGTAGTATACAGGACAATCAGCCCCAGCATTTT,CASSIQDNQPQHF
-,TRBV5-1,-,TRBJ2-4,13,TGCGCCAGCAGCTTGGGGTCTAGCGACATTCAGTACTTC,CASSLGSSDIQYF
TRBD2,TRBV7-3,-,TRBJ2-1,16,TGTGCCAGCAGCGACTTTAGCGGGAGCAAATACAATGAGCAGTTCTTC,CASSDFSGSKYNEQFF
-,TRBV6-2/TRBV6-3,-,TRBJ2-7,14,TGTGCCAGCAGTTACAGTGGCGGCCTCTACGAGCAGTACTTC,CASSYSGGLYEQYF
-,TRBV28,-,TRBJ2-5,13,TGTGCCAGCAGTGGGGGGGGCCTAGGGACCCAGTACTTC,CASSGGGLGTQYF
TRBD1,TRBV6-1,once,TRBJ1-3,17,TGTGCCAGCAGTGAAGATTTTAAAGGGACAGGGGGAAACACCATATATTTT,CASSEDFKGTGGNTIYF
-,TRBV7-9,-,TRBJ1-2,11,TGTGCCAGCAGCCCGGGAGGTCCCTACACCTTC,CASSPGGPYTF
TRBD1,TRBV19,once,TRBJ2-6,16,TGTGCCAGTAGTCTTCGACAGGGGCTCTGGGCCAACGTCCTGACTTTC,CASSLRQGLWANVLTF
TRBD2,TRBV6-2/TRBV6-3,-,TRBJ2-2,16,TGTGCCAGCAGCCCGACTAGCGGGAGCTTTGGCGGGGAGCTGTTTTTT,CASSPTSGSFGGELFF
-,TRBV5-4,-,TRBJ1-4,14,TGTGCCAGCAGCTTGGCGGGGAGTTATGAAAAACTGTTTTTT,CASSLAGSYEKLFF
TRBD1,TRBV19,once,TRBJ2-7,16,TGTGCCAGTAGTCTCCTCCCGGGACAGGGGGCTGGCGAGCAGTACTTC,CASSLLPGQGAGEQYF
TRBD2,TRBV9,-,TRBJ2-2,16,TGTGCCAGCAGCGGCCTAGCGGGAGGGCCTAGCGGGGAGCTGTTTTTT,CASSGLAGGPSGELFF
TRBD2,TRBV5-6,-,TRBJ2-1,14,TGTGCCAGCAGCTTGGGCGGGGGGGTCTATGAGCAGTTCTTC,CASSLGGGVYEQFF
TRBD2,TRBV25-1,-,TRBJ2-2,16,TGTGCCAGCAGTGATTGGGGGGGTGCGAACACCGGGGAGCTGTTTTTT,CASSDWGGANTGELFF
TRBD1,TRBV28,-,TRBJ1-3,16,TGTGCCAGCAGTTTCCCCGGACAGGGCAGGGAAGACACCATATATTTT,CASSFPGQGREDTIYF